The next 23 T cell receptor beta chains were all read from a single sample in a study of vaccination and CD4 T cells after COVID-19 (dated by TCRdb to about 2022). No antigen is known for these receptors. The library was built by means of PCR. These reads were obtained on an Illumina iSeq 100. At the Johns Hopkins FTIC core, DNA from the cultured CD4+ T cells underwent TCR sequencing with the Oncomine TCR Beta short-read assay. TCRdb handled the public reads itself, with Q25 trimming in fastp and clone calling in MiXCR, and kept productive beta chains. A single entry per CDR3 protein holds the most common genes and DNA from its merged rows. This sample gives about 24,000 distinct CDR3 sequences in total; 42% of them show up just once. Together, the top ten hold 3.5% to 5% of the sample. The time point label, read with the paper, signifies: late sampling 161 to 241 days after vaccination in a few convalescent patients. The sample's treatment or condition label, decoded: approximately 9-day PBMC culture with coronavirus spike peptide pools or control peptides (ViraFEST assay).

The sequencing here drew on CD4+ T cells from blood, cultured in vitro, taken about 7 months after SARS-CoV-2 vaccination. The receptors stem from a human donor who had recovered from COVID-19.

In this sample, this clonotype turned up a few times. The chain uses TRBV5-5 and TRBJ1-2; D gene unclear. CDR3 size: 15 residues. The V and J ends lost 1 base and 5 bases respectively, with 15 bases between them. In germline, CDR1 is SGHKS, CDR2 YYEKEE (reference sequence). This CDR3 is CASSLQGAAHYGYTF. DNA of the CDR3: TGTGCCAGCAGCTTGCAAGGAGCAGCGCATTATGGCTACACCTTC.

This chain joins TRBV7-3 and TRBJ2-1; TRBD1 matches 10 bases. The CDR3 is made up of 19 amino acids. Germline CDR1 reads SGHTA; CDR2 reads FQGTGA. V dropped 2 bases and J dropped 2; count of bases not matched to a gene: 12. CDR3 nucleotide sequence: TGTGCCAGCAGCTTATCCCACCGCGGGGGGACAGGGGCCTACAATGAGCAGTTCTTC. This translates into CASSLSHRGGTGAYNEQFF.

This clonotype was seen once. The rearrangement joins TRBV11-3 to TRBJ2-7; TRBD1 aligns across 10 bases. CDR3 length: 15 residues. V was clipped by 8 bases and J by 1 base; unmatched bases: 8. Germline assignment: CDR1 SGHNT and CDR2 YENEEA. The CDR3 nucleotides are TGTGCCAGCGGAACCGGGACAGGGGCGTCCTACGAGCAGTACTTC. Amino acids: CASGTGTGASYEQYF.

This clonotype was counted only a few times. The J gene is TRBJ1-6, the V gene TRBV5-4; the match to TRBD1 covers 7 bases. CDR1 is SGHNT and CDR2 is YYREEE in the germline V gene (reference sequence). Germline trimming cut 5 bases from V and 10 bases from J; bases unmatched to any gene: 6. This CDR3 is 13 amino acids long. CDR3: CASRQQGPSPLHF. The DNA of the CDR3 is TGTGCCAGCAGACAACAGGGGCCCTCACCCCTCCACTTT.

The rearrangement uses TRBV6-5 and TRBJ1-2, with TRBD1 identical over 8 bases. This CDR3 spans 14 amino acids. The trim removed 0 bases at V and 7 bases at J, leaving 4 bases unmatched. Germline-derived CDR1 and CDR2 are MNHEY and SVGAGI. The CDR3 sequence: CASSYSDRGGGYTF. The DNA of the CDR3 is TGTGCCAGCAGTTACTCTGACAGGGGAGGTGGCTACACCTTC.

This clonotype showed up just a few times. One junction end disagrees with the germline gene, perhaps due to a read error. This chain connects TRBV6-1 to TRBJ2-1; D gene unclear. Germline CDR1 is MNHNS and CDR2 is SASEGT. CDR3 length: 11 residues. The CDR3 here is CASSVSPEQFF. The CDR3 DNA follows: TGTGCCAGTAGTGTCTCGCCCGAGCAGTTCTTC.

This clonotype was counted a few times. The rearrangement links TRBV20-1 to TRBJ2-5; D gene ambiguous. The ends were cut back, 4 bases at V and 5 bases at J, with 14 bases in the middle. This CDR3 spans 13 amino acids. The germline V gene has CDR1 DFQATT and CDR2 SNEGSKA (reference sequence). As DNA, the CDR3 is TGCAGTGCTAAGGCAGAAGGAACGGAGACCCAGTACTTC. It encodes CSAKAEGTETQYF.

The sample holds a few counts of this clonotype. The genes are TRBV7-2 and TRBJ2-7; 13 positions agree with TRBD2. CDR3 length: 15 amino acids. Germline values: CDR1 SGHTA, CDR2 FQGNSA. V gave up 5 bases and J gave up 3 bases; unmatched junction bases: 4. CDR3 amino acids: CASSTRTSGSYEQYF. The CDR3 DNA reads TGTGCCAGCAGCACCAGGACTAGCGGGAGCTACGAGCAGTACTTC.

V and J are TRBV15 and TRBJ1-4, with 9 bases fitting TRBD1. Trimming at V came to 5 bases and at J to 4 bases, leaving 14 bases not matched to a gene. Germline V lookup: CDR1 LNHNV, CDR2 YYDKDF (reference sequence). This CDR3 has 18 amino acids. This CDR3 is CATSHGPPGTGLNEKLFF. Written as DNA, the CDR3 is TGTGCCACCAGCCACGGGCCCCCAGGGACAGGGCTTAATGAAAAACTGTTTTTT.

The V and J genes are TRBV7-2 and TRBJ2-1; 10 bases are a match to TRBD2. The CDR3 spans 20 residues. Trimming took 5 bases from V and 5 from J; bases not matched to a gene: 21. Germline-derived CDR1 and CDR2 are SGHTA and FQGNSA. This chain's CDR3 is CASSPRASGRGGGRDNEQFF. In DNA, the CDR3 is TGTGCCAGCAGCCCCCGTGCTAGCGGGAGAGGTGGGGGGAGGGACAATGAGCAGTTCTTC.

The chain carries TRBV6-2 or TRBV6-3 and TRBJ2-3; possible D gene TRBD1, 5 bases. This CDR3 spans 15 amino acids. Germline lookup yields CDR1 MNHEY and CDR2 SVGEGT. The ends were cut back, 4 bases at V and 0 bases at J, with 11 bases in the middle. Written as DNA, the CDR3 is TGTGCCAGCAGTTTTGGGGCGGTGAGCACAGATACGCAGTATTTT. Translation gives CASSFGAVSTDTQYF.

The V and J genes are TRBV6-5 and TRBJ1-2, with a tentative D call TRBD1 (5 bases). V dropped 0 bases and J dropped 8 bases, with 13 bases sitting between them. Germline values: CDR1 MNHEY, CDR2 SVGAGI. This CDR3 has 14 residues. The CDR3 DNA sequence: TGTGCCAGCAGTTACTCGCGGGGGAATAACGGCTACACCTTC. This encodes CASSYSRGNNGYTF.

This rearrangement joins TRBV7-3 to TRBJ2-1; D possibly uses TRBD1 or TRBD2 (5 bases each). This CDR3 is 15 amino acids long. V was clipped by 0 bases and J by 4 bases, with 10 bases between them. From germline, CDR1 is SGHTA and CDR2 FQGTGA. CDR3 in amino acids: CASSLTRDPYNEQFF. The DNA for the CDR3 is TGTGCCAGCAGCTTAACCCGGGACCCATACAATGAGCAGTTCTTC.

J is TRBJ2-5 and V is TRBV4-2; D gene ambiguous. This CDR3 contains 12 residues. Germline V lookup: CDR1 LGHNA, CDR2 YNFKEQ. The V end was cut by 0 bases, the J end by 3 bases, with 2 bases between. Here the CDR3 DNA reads TGTGCCAGCAGCCAAGATAAAGAGACCCAGTACTTC. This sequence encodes CASSQDKETQYF.

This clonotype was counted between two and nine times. The CDR3: CSAPRVAATYEQYF. The CDR3, as DNA: TGCAGTGCTCCAAGAGTAGCGGCAACATACGAGCAGTACTTC. The chain carries TRBV20-1 and TRBJ2-7; D perhaps matches TRBD2 (6 bases). The V end was cut by 5 bases, the J end by 4 bases, with 18 bases between. CDR1 and CDR2 from the germline V gene are DFQATT and SNEGSKA (reference sequence). This CDR3 is 14 amino acids long.

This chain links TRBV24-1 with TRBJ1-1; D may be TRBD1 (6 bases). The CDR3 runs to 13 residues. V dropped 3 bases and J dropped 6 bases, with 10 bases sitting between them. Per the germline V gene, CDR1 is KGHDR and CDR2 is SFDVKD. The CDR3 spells CATSDTRTAEAFF. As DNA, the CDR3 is TGTGCCACCAGTGATACTAGGACAGCTGAAGCTTTCTTT.

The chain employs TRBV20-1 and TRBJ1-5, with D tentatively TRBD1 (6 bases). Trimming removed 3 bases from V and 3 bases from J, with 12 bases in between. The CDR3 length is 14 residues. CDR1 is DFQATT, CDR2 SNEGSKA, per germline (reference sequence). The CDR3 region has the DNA TGCAGTGCTAGTACCGGACAGCACAATCAGCCCCAGCATTTT. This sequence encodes CSASTGQHNQPQHF.

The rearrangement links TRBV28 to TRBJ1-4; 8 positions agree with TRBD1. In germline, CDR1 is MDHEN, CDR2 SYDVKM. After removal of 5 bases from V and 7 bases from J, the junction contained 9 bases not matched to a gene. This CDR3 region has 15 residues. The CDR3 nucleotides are TGTGCCAGCAGTACCCCAGGGGGCGGAATTGAAAAACTGTTTTTT. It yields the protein CASSTPGGGIEKLFF. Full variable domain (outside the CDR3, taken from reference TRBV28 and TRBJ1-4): DVKVTQSSRYLVKRTGEKVFLECVQDMDHENMFWYRQDPGLGLRLIYFSYDVKMKEKGDIPEGYSVSREKKERFSLILESASTNQTSMYLCASSTPGGGIEKLFFGSGTQLSVL.

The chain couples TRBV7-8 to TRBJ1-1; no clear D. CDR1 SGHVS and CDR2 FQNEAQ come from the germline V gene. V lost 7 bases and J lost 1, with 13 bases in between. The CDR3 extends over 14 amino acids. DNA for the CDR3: TGTGCCAGCACCCCAAGGGCAGGGAACACTGAAGCTTTCTTT. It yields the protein CASTPRAGNTEAFF.

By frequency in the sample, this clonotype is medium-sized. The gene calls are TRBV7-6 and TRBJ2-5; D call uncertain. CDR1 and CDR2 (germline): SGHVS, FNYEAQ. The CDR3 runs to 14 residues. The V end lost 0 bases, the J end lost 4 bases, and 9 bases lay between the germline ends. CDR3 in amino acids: CASSLATTGETQYF. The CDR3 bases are TGTGCCAGCAGCTTAGCGACCACGGGAGAGACCCAGTACTTC. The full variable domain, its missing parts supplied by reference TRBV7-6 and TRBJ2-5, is GAGVSQSPRYKVTKRGQDVALRCDPISGHVSLYWYRQALGQGPEFLTYFNYEAQQDKSGLPNDRFSAERPEGSISTLTIQRTEQRDSAMYRCASSLATTGETQYFGPGTRLLVL.

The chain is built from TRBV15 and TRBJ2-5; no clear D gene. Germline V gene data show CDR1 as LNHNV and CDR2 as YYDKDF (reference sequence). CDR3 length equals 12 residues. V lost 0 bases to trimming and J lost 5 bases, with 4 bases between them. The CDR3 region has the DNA TGTGCCACCAGCAGAGATCGGGAGACCCAGTACTTC. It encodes CATSRDRETQYF.

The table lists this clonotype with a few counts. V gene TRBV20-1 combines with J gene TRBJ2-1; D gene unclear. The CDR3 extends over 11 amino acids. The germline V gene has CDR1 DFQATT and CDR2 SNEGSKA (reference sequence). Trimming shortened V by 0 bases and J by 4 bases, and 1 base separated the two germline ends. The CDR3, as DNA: TGCAGTGCTAGAGAGTACAATGAGCAGTTCTTC. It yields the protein CSAREYNEQFF.

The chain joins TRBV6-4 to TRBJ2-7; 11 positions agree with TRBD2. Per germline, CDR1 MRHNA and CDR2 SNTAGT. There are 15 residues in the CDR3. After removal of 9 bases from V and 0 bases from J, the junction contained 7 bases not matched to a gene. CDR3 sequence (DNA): TGTGCCAGGACGGGACTAGCGGTAAGCTCCTACGAGCAGTACTTC. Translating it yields CARTGLAVSSYEQYF.